Each of the 25 T cell receptor beta chains below was sequenced from the same sample in a study of identical twins. TCRdb re-called the 5' RACE reads with MiXCR, one entry per CDR3 protein. The repertoire has around 470,000 distinct CDR3 sequences, approximately 15% of them found once; the top ten carry 0.52%. This sample was shared with a second study, whose subject was yellow fever vaccine responses in identical twins.

The specimen was CD4+ T cells sorted from blood. Receptor source: a woman younger than 35 in good health.

The CDR3 region is CSARDWTSGLTDTQYF. The CDR3 DNA reads as TGCAGTGCTAGAGATTGGACTAGCGGACTCACAGATACGCAGTATTTT. The rearrangement joins TRBV20-1 to TRBJ2-3; 10 positions agree with TRBD2. The CDR3 has 16 amino acids. CDR1 is DFQATT, CDR2 SNEGSKA, per germline (reference sequence). Trimming at V came to 0 bases and at J to 2 bases, leaving 5 bases not matched to a gene.

This clonotype was detected only a few times. The chain uses TRBV20-1 and TRBJ2-3, with TRBD1 identical over 10 bases. V gave up 3 bases and J gave up 8 bases; unmatched junction bases: 8. The CDR3 has 14 amino acids. Germline V gene sequence: CDR1 DFQATT, CDR2 SNEGSKA (reference sequence). The CDR3: CSARETGGSGTQYF. DNA of the CDR3: TGCAGTGCTAGGGAGACAGGGGGCTCTGGTACGCAGTATTTT.

This clonotype occurred a few times. V and J are TRBV2 and TRBJ2-2; D is unclear. The CDR3 extends over 13 amino acids. Trimming stripped 2 bases from V and 4 bases from J, with 5 bases between. Germline CDR1 SNHLY, CDR2 FYNNEI. CDR3 coding DNA: TGTGCCAGCAGTGAAATACCCACCGGGGAGCTGTTTTTT. Protein sequence: CASSEIPTGELFF.

J is TRBJ2-4 and V is TRBV28; possible D gene TRBD2, 5 bases. The CDR3 has 15 residues. Germline loops: CDR1 MDHEN, CDR2 SYDVKM. V was clipped by 5 bases and J by 4 bases, with 15 bases between them. CDR3: CASSLEEGRKNIQYF. The CDR3 DNA reads as TGTGCCAGCAGTCTGGAGGAAGGGCGGAAAAACATTCAGTACTTC. Together with reference TRBV28 and TRBJ2-4, the CDR3 gives the full variable domain: DVKVTQSSRYLVKRTGEKVFLECVQDMDHENMFWYRQDPGLGLRLIYFSYDVKMKEKGDIPEGYSVSREKKERFSLILESASTNQTSMYLCASSLEEGRKNIQYFGAGTRLSVL.

This clonotype showed up just a few times. The rearrangement uses TRBV7-2 and TRBJ2-2, with D tentatively TRBD1 (6 bases). V was shortened by 5 bases and J by 6 bases, with 19 bases between the two germline ends. There are 16 residues in the CDR3. CDR1 and CDR2 from the germline V gene are SGHTA and FQGNSA. CDR3 amino acids: CASSVILQGFAGELFF. CDR3 in DNA: TGTGCCAGCAGCGTAATCTTACAGGGATTCGCCGGGGAGCTGTTTTTT.

This clonotype was counted between two and nine times. The rearrangement uses TRBV5-1 and TRBJ1-1; TRBD1 is a possible D gene (6 bases). CDR1 and CDR2 from the germline V gene are SGHRS and YFSETQ. The CDR3 is made up of 15 amino acids. V shed 2 bases and J shed 5 bases, with 16 bases lying between them. The CDR3: CASSLSSGAETEAFF. For the CDR3, the DNA is TGCGCCAGCAGCTTAAGTTCGGGGGCAGAAACTGAAGCTTTCTTT.

Only a few counts were recorded for this clonotype. The chain combines TRBV3-1 with TRBJ2-1; TRBD2 might be the D (6 bases). Germline V gives CDR1 LGHDT, CDR2 YNNKEL (reference sequence). The length of the CDR3 is 16 residues. V lost 3 bases, J lost 6 bases, and 18 bases lay in between. The CDR3 bases are TGTGCCAGCAGCCATCCCCCAACGGGAGTAATCAATGAGCAGTTCTTC. Its translation is CASSHPPTGVINEQFF.

This clonotype has just a few counts. The chain is built from TRBV7-2 and TRBJ1-6; D is possibly TRBD1 (5 bases). Looked up from germline, CDR1 is SGHTA and CDR2 is FQGNSA. V was shortened by 1 base and J by 0 bases, with 10 bases between the two germline ends. This CDR3 is built from 17 residues. CDR3 protein: CASSLVLGDSYNSPLHF. In DNA, the CDR3 is TGTGCCAGCAGCTTAGTGTTGGGGGACTCCTATAATTCACCCCTCCACTTT. Looking up the rest from reference TRBV7-2 and TRBJ1-6 gives the full variable domain: GAGVSQSPSNKVTEKGKDVELRCDPISGHTALYWYRQSLGQGLEFLIYFQGNSAPDKSGLPSDRFSAERTGGSVSTLTIQRTQQEDSAVYLCASSLVLGDSYNSPLHFGNGTRLTVT.

The chain employs TRBV18 and TRBJ2-7; D possibly corresponds to TRBD2 (5 bases). V was pared by 3 bases and J by 6 bases, with 9 bases between. The CDR3 loop spans 12 amino acids. Germline V gene data show CDR1 as KGHSH and CDR2 as LQKENI. In DNA form, the CDR3 reads TGTGCCAGCTCACCTTCCGGAGGCGAGCAGTACTTC. Its translation is CASSPSGGEQYF.

This clonotype was counted at least ten times. The CDR3 sequence: CATSRERGWGTDTQYF. In nucleotides, the CDR3 is TGTGCCACCAGCAGAGAACGGGGTTGGGGCACAGATACGCAGTATTTT. The chain combines TRBV15 with TRBJ2-3; the D gene is possibly TRBD2 (5 bases). CDR1 and CDR2 (germline): LNHNV, YYDKDF (reference sequence). This CDR3 has 16 residues. Trimming left V 0 bases short and J 1 base short, with 11 bases between.

The sample holds a few counts of this clonotype. The chain is built from TRBV2 and TRBJ2-7; TRBD1 aligns across 7 bases. Germline V lookup: CDR1 SNHLY, CDR2 FYNNEI. CDR3 length: 14 residues. Trimming took 1 base from V and 7 from J; bases not matched to a gene: 7. The CDR3 DNA reads TGTGCCAGCAGTGAAGACACAGGGGTTTGGGAGCAGTACTTC. It translates to CASSEDTGVWEQYF.

This clonotype was seen ten or more times. This chain links TRBV29-1 with TRBJ2-1; 8 nucleotides match TRBD2. This CDR3 has 16 residues. Per the germline V gene, CDR1 is SQVTM and CDR2 is ANQGSEA. With V trimmed by 3 bases and J by 5 bases, 12 bases remained unmatched. Here the CDR3 reads CSVDRERELEDNEQFF. The CDR3 nucleotides are TGCAGCGTTGATCGGGAGCGGGAGCTCGAAGACAATGAGCAGTTCTTC.

This clonotype occurred a few times. The chain is built from TRBV24-1 and TRBJ2-7; perhaps TRBD1 as D (6 bases). Deletions cut 4 bases from V and 2 bases from J, with 11 bases between. Looked up from germline, CDR1 is KGHDR and CDR2 is SFDVKD. This CDR3 contains 14 residues. In DNA, the CDR3 is TGTGCCACCAGTGACGCTGGGACAACCTACGAGCAGTACTTC. It translates to CATSDAGTTYEQYF.

This clonotype came up many times. This chain links TRBV5-1 with TRBJ2-1; TRBD2 might be the D (6 bases). Germline CDR1 and CDR2: SGHRS and YFSETQ. The CDR3 is made up of 14 amino acids. Trimming took off 2 bases at V and 5 bases at J, with 11 bases between the two ends. The CDR3 protein is CASSFSGVHNEQFF. In DNA form, the CDR3 reads TGCGCCAGCAGCTTTAGCGGAGTCCACAATGAGCAGTTCTTC.

This clonotype turned up a few times. The V gene is TRBV7-2, the J gene TRBJ2-2; 12 nucleotides line up with TRBD1. V lost 7 bases and J lost 7; bases outside the gene matches: 7. The CDR3 runs 15 residues. Germline V gene sequence: CDR1 SGHTA, CDR2 FQGNSA. The CDR3 DNA reads as TGTGCCAGCACCTTCGGGACAGGGGGCATCGGGGAGCTGTTTTTT. It yields the protein CASTFGTGGIGELFF.

The V call is TRBV2, the J call TRBJ2-4; the match to TRBD2 covers 8 bases. Losses at the gene ends were 1 base for V and 1 base for J; bases not matched to a gene: 15. Germline V CDR1 and CDR2: SNHLY, FYNNEI. This CDR3 has 20 residues. The CDR3 protein is CASSEGGSGSLGAAKNIQYF. The CDR3 DNA is TGTGCCAGCAGTGAAGGGGGAAGCGGGAGTTTGGGGGCGGCCAAAAACATTCAGTACTTC.

This clonotype was counted a few times. The genes are TRBV29-1 and TRBJ1-1; D not certain. Germline lookup yields CDR1 SQVTM and CDR2 ANQGSEA. Trimming stripped 7 bases from V and 3 bases from J, with 18 bases between. This CDR3 spans 14 amino acids. CDR3 residues: CSGRGFSWDTEAFF. In DNA, the CDR3 is TGCAGCGGGAGAGGGTTCAGCTGGGACACTGAAGCTTTCTTT. The variable domain in full, completed from reference TRBV29-1 and TRBJ1-1, reads SAVISQKPSRDICQRGTSLTIQCQVDSQVTMMFWYRQQPGQSLTLIATANQGSEATYESGFVIDKFPISRPNLTFSTLTVSNMSPEDSSIYLCSGRGFSWDTEAFFGQGTRLTVV.

This clonotype showed up just a few times. The chain carries TRBV7-9 and TRBJ2-2; D is possibly TRBD1 (5 bases). The CDR3 runs 14 residues. Germline V gene data show CDR1 as SEHNR and CDR2 as FQNEAQ (reference sequence). V lost 0 bases to trimming and J lost 6 bases, with 8 bases between them. CDR3 in amino acids: CASSLALGAGELFF. In DNA form, the CDR3 reads TGTGCCAGCAGCTTAGCGCTAGGGGCCGGGGAGCTGTTTTTT.

CDR3 region: CASSLPRDRGNQPQHF. The CDR3 coding sequence is TGTGCCAGCAGTTTACCGCGGGACAGGGGCAATCAGCCCCAGCATTTT. The chain joins TRBV12-3 or TRBV12-4 to TRBJ1-5; 9 nucleotides agree with TRBD1. The V and J ends lost 2 bases and 2 bases, in that order; junction bases with no gene match: 4. This CDR3 has 16 residues.

This clonotype appeared a few times. The chain uses TRBV3-1 and TRBJ2-3; D is unresolved. This CDR3 comprises 16 residues. V shed 1 base and J shed 0 bases, with 11 bases lying between them. Germline CDR1 reads LGHDT; CDR2 reads YNNKEL (reference sequence). CDR3 region: CASSQGVRASTDTQYF. The CDR3 DNA reads as TGTGCCAGCAGCCAAGGCGTCCGCGCTAGCACAGATACGCAGTATTTT.

The chain recombines TRBV20-1 with TRBJ2-7, with a tentative D call TRBD1 (5 bases). CDR1 DFQATT and CDR2 SNEGSKA come from the germline V gene (reference sequence). CDR3 length: 13 residues. Deletions cut 0 bases from V and 4 bases from J, with 10 bases between. Here the CDR3 DNA reads TGCAGTGCTAGAGACAGGGTAGGGTACGAGCAGTACTTC. Translation: CSARDRVGYEQYF.

V is TRBV15 and J is TRBJ1-4, with 7 bases that match TRBD1. Losses at the gene ends were 0 bases for V and 12 bases for J; bases not matched to a gene: 4. Germline V CDR1 and CDR2: LNHNV, YYDKDF (reference sequence). CDR3 length equals 13 residues. CDR3 coding DNA: TGTGCCACCAGCAGAGAGGATGGACAGGAACTGTTTTTT. It codes for CATSREDGQELFF.

This clonotype was recorded a few times. This chain joins TRBV7-2 and TRBJ2-2; TRBD1 agrees at 7 bases. The CDR3 loop spans 14 amino acids. Germline V gene sequence: CDR1 SGHTA, CDR2 FQGNSA. The V gene end was trimmed by 7 bases and the J gene end by 5 bases; junction bases not matched to a gene: 7. CDR3 region: CASTKTGITGELFF. In nucleotides, the CDR3 is TGTGCCAGCACGAAGACAGGGATAACCGGGGAGCTGTTTTTT.

This clonotype was observed a few times. The chain links TRBV20-1 to TRBJ2-7; 7 bases line up with TRBD1. CDR1 and CDR2 (germline): DFQATT, SNEGSKA (reference sequence). The CDR3 spans 13 residues. J was trimmed by 3 bases and V by 2 bases; bases with no gene match: 4. The CDR3 loop is CSARKGADYEQYF. The CDR3 DNA reads as TGCAGTGCTAGAAAGGGGGCGGACTACGAGCAGTACTTC.

This clonotype was observed at least ten times. V is TRBV5-1 and J is TRBJ2-1; the match to TRBD2 covers 11 bases. V shed 4 bases and J 5 bases; nucleotides not matched to a gene: 5. CDR1 SGHRS and CDR2 YFSETQ come from the germline V gene. This CDR3 comprises 15 residues. DNA of the CDR3: TGCGCCAGCAGCGTCACTAGCGGGGGCCACAATGAGCAGTTCTTC. Its protein is CASSVTSGGHNEQFF.